These T cell receptor beta chains were read from a single sample in a study of Ad26.COV2.S vaccination and SARS-CoV-2 variants. Data came from immunoSEQ multiplex PCR; TCRdb stores just in-frame clones and leaves some out. The sample includes 350,000 to 600,000 clones, roughly nine tenths of them seen just once. The sequenced sample was peripheral blood, obtained in a trial of Ad26.COV2.S vaccine versus placebo. Receptors were obtained from a person between 18 and 59 years old who received the Ad26.COV2.S COVID-19 vaccine or a placebo. Each CDR3 is given with its conserved first and last residue. Fields, in order: J gene, clone size, D gene, V gene, CDR3 protein, CDR3 DNA. The D gene is left open where the match is weak. Part of the rows lack a size; the others show once, few, many or a class for expanded clones.

J gene: TRBJ2-5
clone size: NA
D gene: TRBD1
V gene: TRBV5-4
CDR3 protein: CASSLQGRKETQYF
CDR3 DNA: TGTGCCAGCAGCTTACAGGGGAGAAAAGAGACCCAGTACTTC

J gene: TRBJ1-2
clone size: NA
D gene: NA
V gene: TRBV9
CDR3 protein: CASSVGVNYGYTF
CDR3 DNA: TGTGCCAGCAGCGTAGGGGTTAACTATGGCTACACCTTC

J gene: TRBJ2-3
clone size: NA
D gene: TRBD2
V gene: TRBV18
CDR3 protein: CASSVAGGFTDTQYF
CDR3 DNA: TGTGCCAGCTCCGTAGCGGGGGGATTCACAGATACGCAGTATTTT

J gene: TRBJ1-1
clone size: NA
D gene: TRBD1
V gene: TRBV3-1/TRBV3-2
CDR3 protein: CASSQAGQGAATEAFF
CDR3 DNA: TGTGCCAGCAGCCAAGCCGGACAGGGGGCGGCCACTGAAGCTTTCTTT

J gene: TRBJ2-5
clone size: few
D gene: TRBD2
V gene: TRBV7-9
CDR3 protein: CASSFGVQWESSGSGDQYF
CDR3 DNA: TGTGCCAGCAGCTTCGGTGTCCAATGGGAGTCGAGCGGGAGCGGGGACCAGTACTTC

J gene: TRBJ2-7
clone size: NA
D gene: NA
V gene: TRBV19
CDR3 protein: CASSPVLAYEQYF
CDR3 DNA: TGTGCCAGTAGTCCTGTCCTTGCCTACGAGCAGTACTTC

J gene: TRBJ1-1
clone size: NA
D gene: NA
V gene: TRBV18
CDR3 protein: CASSPQGQLTEAFF
CDR3 DNA: TGTGCCAGCTCACCACAAGGACAGCTCACTGAAGCTTTCTTT

J gene: TRBJ1-1
clone size: NA
D gene: NA
V gene: TRBV10-3
CDR3 protein: CAISEGGAGARDTEAFF
CDR3 DNA: TGTGCCATCAGTGAGGGGGGGGCAGGGGCCAGAGACACTGAAGCTTTCTTT

J gene: TRBJ2-5
clone size: NA
D gene: NA
V gene: TRBV7-2
CDR3 protein: CASSRGRYQETQYF
CDR3 DNA: TGTGCCAGCAGCCGCGGGCGGTACCAAGAGACCCAGTACTTC

J gene: TRBJ1-2
clone size: NA
D gene: NA
V gene: TRBV30
CDR3 protein: CAWSEGRVMGYTF
CDR3 DNA: TGTGCCTGGAGTGAGGGCAGGGTTATGGGCTACACCTTC

J gene: TRBJ2-1
clone size: NA
D gene: NA
V gene: TRBV7-9
CDR3 protein: CASSFGGGLSYNEQFF
CDR3 DNA: TGTGCCAGCAGCTTTGGAGGGGGCCTCTCCTACAATGAGCAGTTCTTC

J gene: TRBJ2-7
clone size: NA
D gene: NA
V gene: TRBV28
CDR3 protein: CASSFGGLIHEQYF
CDR3 DNA: TGTGCCAGCAGTTTCGGGGGTTTGATCCACGAGCAGTACTTC

J gene: TRBJ1-2
clone size: NA
D gene: TRBD1
V gene: TRBV6-6
CDR3 protein: CASSDPGTGSYGYTF
CDR3 DNA: TGTGCCAGCAGTGACCCCGGGACAGGGAGTTATGGCTACACCTTC

J gene: TRBJ1-4
clone size: NA
D gene: NA
V gene: TRBV6-5
CDR3 protein: CASSYKGGKLFF
CDR3 DNA: TGTGCCAGCAGTTACAAGGGGGGAAAACTGTTTTTT

J gene: TRBJ1-1
clone size: few
D gene: TRBD1
V gene: TRBV13
CDR3 protein: CASSPPLRGRDEAFF
CDR3 DNA: TGTGCCAGCAGCCCGCCCTTAAGGGGGCGCGATGAAGCTTTCTTT

J gene: TRBJ1-2
clone size: NA
D gene: NA
V gene: TRBV6-2/TRBV6-3
CDR3 protein: CASSPTTLNGYTF
CDR3 DNA: TGTGCCAGCAGCCCCACAACTCTGAATGGCTACACCTTC